Below are 25 T cell receptor beta chains sequenced from a single sample in a study of T cell changes during pregnancy in multiple sclerosis. The repertoire was sequenced with immunoSEQ multiplex PCR; TCRdb's copy has only in-frame clones and lacks some. The repertoire has tens of thousands of clones, 92% of them found once; the top ten carry about 2.5%. The material was peripheral blood, obtained in the first trimester of pregnancy. These receptors all come from a female donor with multiple sclerosis, enrolled in a pregnancy study.

The chain is built from TRBV6-5 and TRBJ2-7; D not certain. Deletions cut 4 bases from V and 3 bases from J, with 13 bases between. This CDR3 spans 14 amino acids. The germline CDR1 and CDR2 sequences are MNHEY and SVGAGI. The chain's CDR3 is CASSSGPSYYEQYF. CDR3 nucleotides: TGTGCCAGCAGTTCTGGGCCCTCCTACTACGAGCAGTACTTC.

The V gene is TRBV7-9, the J gene TRBJ2-3; possible D gene TRBD2, 6 bases. V dropped 5 bases and J dropped 3 bases, with 15 bases sitting between them. This CDR3 is built from 15 residues. Germline CDR1 and CDR2: SEHNR and FQNEAQ (reference sequence). The CDR3 DNA reads as TGTGCCAGCAGCGCAGCTCGCGGGACGACAGATACGCAGTATTTT. It specifies CASSAARGTTDTQYF.

This chain joins TRBV25-1 and TRBJ2-7, with 7 bases fitting TRBD1. Germline V gene data show CDR1 as MGHDK and CDR2 as SYGVNS. J was trimmed by 9 bases and V by 6 bases; bases with no gene match: 5. The CDR3 length is 11 residues. In DNA, the CDR3 is TGTGCCAGCAGGACAGGGTGGGGGCAGTACTTC. This gives the protein CASRTGWGQYF.

The chain is built from TRBV7-8 and TRBJ1-2, with TRBD1 identical over 9 bases. Germline V gene sequence: CDR1 SGHVS, CDR2 FQNEAQ. Trimming removed 5 bases from V and 4 bases from J; junction bases left unmatched: 8. The CDR3 has 15 amino acids. The CDR3 spells CASSAPQDRGYGYTF. The CDR3 DNA reads TGTGCCAGCAGCGCCCCCCAGGACAGGGGCTATGGCTACACCTTC.

This clone was seen just once. The chain is built from TRBV19 and TRBJ2-4; 8 bases map to TRBD2. V gave up 1 base and J gave up 7 bases; unmatched junction bases: 3. Germline CDR1 and CDR2: LNHDA and SQIVND (reference sequence). The CDR3 runs to 14 residues. The CDR3 bases are TGTGCCAGTAGTATAGCGGGGGGGGACAACATTCAGTACTTC. Translation: CASSIAGGDNIQYF.

The chain combines TRBV11-2 with TRBJ1-4; the match to TRBD1 covers 9 bases. The CDR3 has 15 amino acids. CDR1 and CDR2 (germline): SGHAT, FQNNGV. J lost 8 bases, V lost 5 bases, and 9 bases had no gene match. The CDR3 loop is CASSPGQGRGEKLFF. The CDR3 DNA reads as TGTGCCAGCAGCCCGGGACAGGGTAGGGGCGAAAAACTGTTTTTT.

The rearrangement joins TRBV6-1 to TRBJ1-2; 10 bases map to TRBD1. V lost 4 bases, J lost 4 bases, and 6 bases stayed unmatched. This CDR3 region has 15 residues. Germline V gene data show CDR1 as MNHNS and CDR2 as SASEGT. The CDR3 protein is CASSGQWTGGYGYTF. The CDR3 region has the DNA TGTGCCAGCAGTGGCCAATGGACAGGGGGCTATGGCTACACCTTC.

The chain combines TRBV18 with TRBJ2-1; 7 nucleotides line up with TRBD2. CDR3 length: 14 amino acids. Trimming at V came to 5 bases and at J to 0 bases, leaving 1 base not matched to a gene. Germline CDR1 KGHSH, CDR2 LQKENI. CDR3 residues: CASSGGSSYNEQFF. CDR3 nucleotides: TGTGCCAGCTCAGGCGGGAGCTCCTACAATGAGCAGTTCTTC.

The rearrangement joins TRBV7-9 to TRBJ2-7; no reliable D call. Germline CDR1 and CDR2: SEHNR and FQNEAQ (reference sequence). Trimming left V 6 bases short and J 2 bases short, with 11 bases between. The CDR3 sequence is 13 residues long. The CDR3 spells CASSFLPPYEQYF. Here the CDR3 DNA reads TGTGCCAGCAGTTTTCTCCCCCCCTACGAGCAGTACTTC.

This clone was detected a few times. This chain connects TRBV11-2 to TRBJ2-7; D not resolved. Trimming removed 3 bases at V and 4 bases at J, with 10 bases between. This CDR3 contains 13 residues. The germline CDR1 and CDR2 sequences are SGHAT and FQNNGV. CDR3 in amino acids: CASSFPPEYEQYF. The DNA of the CDR3 is TGTGCCAGCAGCTTCCCGCCGGAGTACGAGCAGTACTTC.

The chain combines TRBV4-1 with TRBJ2-1; a weak D match, TRBD2 (6 bases). Trimming took off 3 bases at V and 12 bases at J, with 12 bases between the two ends. Germline CDR1 MGHRA, CDR2 YSYEKL. The CDR3 is 12 amino acids. CDR3: CASSHDGEAQFF. DNA for the CDR3: TGCGCCAGCAGCCATGATGGGGAGGCGCAGTTCTTC.

For the CDR3, the DNA is TGTGCCAGCAGTTACACTAGCGGGAGTACAGATACGCAGTATTTT. It codes for CASSYTSGSTDTQYF. V usage is TRBV6-5 and J usage is TRBJ2-3; 11 bases agree with TRBD2. This CDR3 spans 15 amino acids. The germline V gene encodes CDR1 MNHEY and CDR2 SVGAGI. V dropped 2 bases and J dropped 3; count of bases not matched to a gene: 1.

This sequence joins TRBV7-9 and TRBJ1-2, with TRBD1 as a possible D gene (5 bases). Germline V gene lookup returns CDR1 SEHNR and CDR2 FQNEAQ (reference sequence). The V end was cut by 5 bases, the J end by 2 bases, with 15 bases between. CDR3 length: 15 residues. CDR3 loop: CASSLRVGANYGYTF. The CDR3 nucleotides read TGTGCCAGCAGCCTCCGTGTTGGGGCCAACTATGGCTACACCTTC.

The chain couples TRBV6-1 to TRBJ1-2; 7 bases agree with TRBD1. J was trimmed by 8 bases and V by 1 base; bases with no gene match: 10. The CDR3 consists of 15 residues. CDR1 is MNHNS, CDR2 SASEGT, per germline. In nucleotides, the CDR3 is TGTGCCAGCAGTGAAGTGGAGACAGGGATTTTCGGCTACACCTTC. Translated, it gives CASSEVETGIFGYTF.

This chain joins TRBV7-6 and TRBJ2-3; TRBD2 agrees at 9 bases. The CDR3 spans 17 residues. Germline CDR1 and CDR2: SGHVS and FNYEAQ. The junction had 6 bases not matched to a gene; V was cut back by 2 bases and J by 0 bases. The CDR3 reads CASSLLAGKPSTDTQYF. The CDR3 DNA sequence: TGTGCCAGCAGCTTACTAGCGGGAAAACCAAGCACAGATACGCAGTATTTT.

The V gene is TRBV7-3, the J gene TRBJ1-1; TRBD1 aligns across 7 bases. V lost 0 bases and J lost 0; bases outside the gene matches: 10. The CDR3 has 18 residues. Germline CDR1 reads SGHTA; CDR2 reads FQGTGA. The chain's CDR3 is CASSLTSRQGLMNTEAFF. The CDR3, as DNA: TGTGCCAGCAGCTTAACTAGCAGACAGGGCCTTATGAACACTGAAGCTTTCTTT.

This chain uses TRBV5-1 with TRBJ2-7; 10 positions agree with TRBD1. V was clipped by 3 bases and J by 6 bases; unmatched bases: 9. The CDR3 runs 15 residues. Germline V gene data show CDR1 as SGHRS and CDR2 as YFSETQ. The DNA for the CDR3 is TGCGCCAGCAGCTACTACGGGACAGGGGAAGGCGAGCAGTACTTC. Protein product: CASSYYGTGEGEQYF. Variable domain in full (rest from reference TRBV5-1 and TRBJ2-7): KAGVTQTPRYLIKTRGQQVTLSCSPISGHRSVSWYQQTPGQGLQFLFEYFSETQRNKGNFPGRFSGRQFSNSRSEMNVSTLELGDSALYLCASSYYGTGEGEQYFGPGTRLTVT.

The chain couples TRBV29-1 to TRBJ2-3; no firm D call. The V end was cut by 8 bases, the J end by 0 bases, with 9 bases between. CDR3 size: 12 residues. CDR1 and CDR2 from the germline V gene are SQVTM and ANQGSEA. CDR3 protein: CSFRLSTDTQYF. Written as DNA, the CDR3 is TGCAGCTTCAGACTGAGCACAGATACGCAGTATTTT.

This chain links TRBV5-1 with TRBJ2-2, with TRBD2 matching 12 bases. Germline lookup yields CDR1 SGHRS and CDR2 YFSETQ. The junction had 4 bases not matched to a gene; V was cut back by 3 bases and J by 1 base. The CDR3 spans 17 residues. This CDR3 reads CASSSGTSGLNTGELFF. For the CDR3, the DNA is TGCGCCAGCAGCTCAGGGACTAGCGGGTTGAACACCGGGGAGCTGTTTTTT.

The rearrangement joins TRBV19 to TRBJ2-7; TRBD1 matches 8 bases. Germline CDR1 and CDR2: LNHDA and SQIVND (reference sequence). This CDR3 comprises 14 residues. The V gene end was trimmed by 4 bases and the J gene end by 3 bases; junction bases not matched to a gene: 5. The CDR3 nucleotides read TGTGCCAGTAGTAGGACAGGGCCTGGCTACGAGCAGTACTTC. It yields the protein CASSRTGPGYEQYF.

The chain is built from TRBV7-2 and TRBJ2-3; TRBD1 might be the D (5 bases). The CDR3 has 15 residues. Germline V gene data show CDR1 as SGHTA and CDR2 as FQGNSA. The ends were cut back, 0 bases at V and 2 bases at J, with 9 bases in the middle. The CDR3 DNA follows: TGTGCCAGCAGCTTAGCGGGGCGCCACACAGATACGCAGTATTTT. The encoded protein is CASSLAGRHTDTQYF.

The chain couples TRBV9 to TRBJ1-2; D is unclear. V lost 4 bases and J 8 bases, leaving 18 bases between the germline ends. This CDR3 comprises 14 residues. Germline values: CDR1 SGDLS, CDR2 YYNGEE. CDR3 bases: TGTGCCAGCAGCCCAAACCAGGTCGGGGTCGGCTACACCTTC. This gives the protein CASSPNQVGVGYTF.

V and J are TRBV7-2 and TRBJ1-3; 10 bases match TRBD1. This CDR3 is 18 amino acids long. CDR1 and CDR2 (germline): SGHTA, FQGNSA. V was pared by 1 base and J by 1 base, with 7 bases of the junction left unmatched. The CDR3 here is CASSLEGQGPFSGNTIYF. In DNA form, the CDR3 reads TGTGCCAGCAGCTTAGAGGGACAGGGGCCATTTTCTGGAAACACCATATATTTT.

The chain joins TRBV7-9 to TRBJ2-7; possible D gene TRBD1, 6 bases. The length of the CDR3 is 17 residues. Germline V gene lookup returns CDR1 SEHNR and CDR2 FQNEAQ (reference sequence). Trimming pared 6 bases from V and 5 bases from J, leaving 26 bases between. In DNA, the CDR3 is TGTGCCAGCAGACGAGGCCCTGGGCAGGGGTTCTTGAACGAGCAGTACTTC. Translating gives CASRRGPGQGFLNEQYF.

The rearrangement joins TRBV28 to TRBJ1-1; D ambiguous. Germline CDR1 MDHEN, CDR2 SYDVKM. CDR3 length: 19 amino acids. Trimming took 10 bases from V and 1 from J, leaving 31 bases between them. Here the CDR3 reads CATYPQTEEQPLANTEAFF. CDR3 in DNA: TGTGCCACCTACCCGCAGACTGAGGAACAACCGCTCGCGAACACTGAAGCTTTCTTT.